The clone carrying this T cell receptor beta chain appeared many times. What it recognizes is unknown. The data belong to a study of CD8+CD57+ T cells in acquired aplastic anemia. Using genomic DNA as the template, TCR beta VDJ and CDR3 profiling was carried out. From the reads, TCRdb called clonotypes with MiXCR, one entry per CDR3 protein. The table shows 200,000 to 250,000 distinct CDR3 sequences, with about half occurring only once. An expansion of CD8+CD57+ cells by flow cytometry had been shown in patients chosen for sequencing. The cohort consisted entirely of patients having severe acquired aplastic anemia. There was no therapy given to any patient before the blood sampling took place. The germline gives CDR1 LNHNV, CDR2 YYDKDF (reference sequence). The CDR3 has 16 amino acids. V was shortened by 3 bases and J by 8 bases, with 22 bases between the two germline ends. The study, taken as a whole, reports: Between patients and controls, CD8+ Simpson's diversity did not vary significantly. Found in both controls and patients were approximately 29 CD8+ CDR3 sequences.

The source of this sequence is a human donor with aplastic anemia. Sequenced input: sorted CD4+, CD8+, or CD8+CD57+ T cells (not recorded which) from PBMCs. The rearrangement uses TRBV15 and TRBJ1-2, with D possibly TRBD1 on 6 matching bases. CDR3 sequence (DNA): TGTGCCACCAGCAGCGCAAACAGGGATCCTGAGGGGGGCTACACCTTC. Translating it yields CATSSANRDPEGGYTF.